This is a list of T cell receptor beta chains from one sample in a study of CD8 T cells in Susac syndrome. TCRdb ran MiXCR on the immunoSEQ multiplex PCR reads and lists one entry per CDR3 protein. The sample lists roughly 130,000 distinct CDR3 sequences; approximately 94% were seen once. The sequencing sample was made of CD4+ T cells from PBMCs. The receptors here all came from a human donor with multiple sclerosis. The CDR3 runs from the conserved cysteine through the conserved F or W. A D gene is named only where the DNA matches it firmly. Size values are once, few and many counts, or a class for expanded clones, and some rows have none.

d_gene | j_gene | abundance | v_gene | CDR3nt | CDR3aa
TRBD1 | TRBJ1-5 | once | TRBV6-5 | TGTGCCAGCAGACTAGGGGGGGACAGTCTTCAGCCCCAGCATTTT | CASRLGGDSLQPQHF
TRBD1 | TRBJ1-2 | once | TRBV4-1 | TGCGCCAGCAGCCAAGCCGGACAGGGCTCAGGTGGCTACACCTTC | CASSQAGQGSGGYTF
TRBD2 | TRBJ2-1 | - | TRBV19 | TGTGCCAGTAGTCTTACTAGCGGGATAACGAGCGCCTACAATGAGCAGTTCTTC | CASSLTSGITSAYNEQFF
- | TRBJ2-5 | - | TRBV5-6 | TGTGCCAGCAGCTTGGCCCCCGGTATTGAGACCCAGTACTTC | CASSLAPGIETQYF
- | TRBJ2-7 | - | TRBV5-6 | TGTGCCAGCAGCTTTTTTCTCGGCGGGGCGTACGAGCAGTACTTC | CASSFFLGGAYEQYF
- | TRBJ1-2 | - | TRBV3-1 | TGTGCCAGCAGCCGCAATCAAGGACCAGGTTACAGCTACACCTTC | CASSRNQGPGYSYTF
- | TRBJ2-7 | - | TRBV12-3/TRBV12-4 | TGTGCCAGCAGTTTAGCGATTGGTGCCTACGAGCAGTACTTC | CASSLAIGAYEQYF
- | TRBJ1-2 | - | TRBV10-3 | TGTGCCGCCCACGATCCCCGGGACAACTATGGCTACACCTTC | CAAHDPRDNYGYTF
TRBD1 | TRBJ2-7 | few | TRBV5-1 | TGCGCCAGCAGCTTGGCCGAAAACAGGGGCCACGAGCAGTACTTC | CASSLAENRGHEQYF
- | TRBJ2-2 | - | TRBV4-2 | TGTGCCAGCAGCCGACCTGAACAGGCCCTCACCGGGGAGCTGTTTTTT | CASSRPEQALTGELFF